These T cell receptor beta chains were read from a single sample in a study of T cell changes during pregnancy in multiple sclerosis. Repertoires were generated with immunoSEQ multiplex PCR, while TCRdb's copy carries only in-frame clones and drops some. The sample has roughly 32,000 clones; approximately 94% are singletons. The specimen was CD4+ T cells from peripheral blood mononuclear cells, collected in the second trimester of pregnancy. These receptors were obtained from a female donor with multiple sclerosis, enrolled in a pregnancy study. Each CDR3 is given with its conserved first and last residue. The D gene is left open where the match is weak. Size is omitted from some rows. Given values are once, few, many or a class for expanded clones.

CDR3,DNA,V,size,D,J
CASGEGRSTGEQYF,TGTGCCAGCGGCGAAGGCAGATCCACGGGCGAGCAGTACTTC,TRBV5-5,NA,NA,TRBJ2-7
CASMDPRGLLTEAFF,TGTGCCAGCATGGACCCCAGGGGCTTGCTCACTGAAGCTTTCTTT,TRBV2,NA,NA,TRBJ1-1
CASSLVSELYGYTF,TGTGCCAGCAGCTTAGTGAGCGAGCTCTATGGCTACACCTTC,TRBV7-9,NA,NA,TRBJ1-2
CAWSPKGSGSFYGYTF,TGTGCCTGGAGTCCCAAAGGGAGCGGTTCGTTCTATGGCTACACCTTC,TRBV30,NA,NA,TRBJ1-2
CASSPSGQIYEQYF,TGTGCCAGCAGTCCATCCGGACAGATCTACGAGCAGTACTTC,TRBV6-6,NA,NA,TRBJ2-7
CASSPGTSGYEQYF,TGTGCCAGCAGCCCGGGGACTAGCGGCTACGAGCAGTACTTC,TRBV7-9,NA,TRBD2,TRBJ2-7
CASSPPTGTADTQYF,TGTGCCAGCAGCCCACCGACAGGGACGGCAGATACGCAGTATTTT,TRBV5-4,NA,TRBD1,TRBJ2-3
CASTQRISGANVLTF,TGTGCCAGCACCCAGAGGATATCTGGGGCCAACGTCCTGACTTTC,TRBV27,NA,NA,TRBJ2-6
CAISNPRGIYNEQFF,TGTGCCATCAGCAACCCAAGGGGGATTTACAATGAGCAATTCTTC,TRBV10-3,NA,NA,TRBJ2-1
CASSSTSAGNAFF,TGTGCCAGCAGCTCAACAAGCGCAGGGAACGCTTTCTTT,TRBV7-6,NA,NA,TRBJ1-1
CASSSKRGQRANEKLFF,TGTGCCAGCAGCTCAAAAAGGGGGCAGCGTGCTAATGAAAAACTGTTTTTT,TRBV7-9,NA,TRBD1,TRBJ1-4
CASSSRDRGNTIYF,TGCGCCAGCAGCTCCCGGGACAGGGGCAACACCATATATTTT,TRBV5-1,NA,TRBD1,TRBJ1-3
CASRGQGAINQPQHF,TGTGCCAGCAGGGGACAGGGGGCAATAAATCAGCCCCAGCATTTT,TRBV6-1,once,TRBD1,TRBJ1-5
CASSAGQLQPQHF,TGTGCCAGCAGTGCGGGACAGCTTCAGCCCCAGCATTTT,TRBV6-1,once,TRBD1,TRBJ1-5
CASSQGQGGTGELFF,TGTGCCAGCAGCCAGGGACAGGGCGGCACCGGGGAGCTGTTTTTT,TRBV9,once,TRBD1,TRBJ2-2
CASSDAGTGELFF,TGTGCCAGCAGTGACGCGGGCACCGGGGAGCTGTTTTTT,TRBV6-1,NA,NA,TRBJ2-2
CASSLRGGTGYEKLFF,TGTGCCAGCAGCTTACGGGGCGGGACAGGGTACGAAAAACTGTTTTTT,TRBV7-9,NA,TRBD1,TRBJ1-4
CASSLGQVDEKLFF,TGCGCCAGCAGCTTGGGGCAGGTGGATGAAAAACTGTTTTTT,TRBV5-1,NA,NA,TRBJ1-4
CASSLAGAVNEQYF,TGTGCCAGCTCCCTGGCGGGAGCTGTCAACGAGCAGTACTTC,TRBV18,few,TRBD2,TRBJ2-7
CASSPAGDHEQYF,TGTGCCAGCTCACCGGCCGGAGACCACGAGCAGTACTTC,TRBV18,NA,NA,TRBJ2-7
CASSQDRASGNYNEQFF,TGCGCCAGCAGCCAAGATAGGGCTAGCGGGAATTACAATGAGCAGTTCTTC,TRBV4-3,NA,TRBD2,TRBJ2-1
CASSFAQGGEAFF,TGTGCCAGCAGCTTTGCACAGGGGGGTGAAGCTTTCTTT,TRBV7-9,NA,TRBD1,TRBJ1-1
CASSAGAASNQPQHF,TGTGCCAGCAGTGCAGGGGCCGCTAGCAATCAGCCCCAGCATTTT,TRBV2,NA,NA,TRBJ1-5
CASSWGHRNTEAFF,TGTGCCAGCAGCTGGGGACACAGGAACACTGAAGCTTTCTTT,TRBV5-6,NA,NA,TRBJ1-1
CASSLWGQGRESAQHF,TGTGCCAGCAGTTTATGGGGGCAGGGAAGGGAATCGGCCCAGCATTTT,TRBV27,NA,NA,TRBJ1-5
CASSPGTSGRATDTQYF,TGTGCCAGCAGCCCCGGGACTAGCGGGAGGGCAACAGATACGCAGTATTTT,TRBV2,NA,TRBD2,TRBJ2-3
CASSTDRGGNEKLFF,TGTGCCAGCAGTACCGACAGGGGCGGGAATGAAAAACTGTTTTTT,TRBV6-5,NA,TRBD1,TRBJ1-4